This entry is about one TCR beta chain. This record belongs to a study of T cell changes during pregnancy in multiple sclerosis. CDR1 is LNHDA, CDR2 SQIVND, per germline (reference sequence). The germline V and J ends were trimmed by 7 bases and 0 bases, with 15 bases remaining between them. The CDR3 runs 15 residues. Assay: immunoSEQ multiplex PCR; the TCRdb copy retains only in-frame clones and omits some. The data contain around 81,000 clones, roughly 92% of them singletons. The chain combines TRBV19 with TRBJ1-1, with D possibly matching TRBD1 (5 bases). This sample comprised peripheral blood, obtained after pregnancy. This TCR derives from a female donor in good health, enrolled as a control in a pregnancy study. The CDR3 protein is CASTILGAVNTEAFF. The DNA of the CDR3 is TGTGCCAGTACCATATTAGGGGCGGTGAACACTGAAGCTTTCTTT.